The present TCR beta chain was sequenced within a study of cytomegalovirus exposure and HLA in healthy donors. Findings and caveats of the study: In a later analysis, parvovirus B19, influenza, CMV and Epstein-Barr virus appeared linked to several top co-occurrence clusters. Accurate prediction of HLA-A and HLA-B alleles (for most subjects) was reportedly achieved from TCR beta sequences.

This clone was observed a few times. Its antigen is unknown. This CDR3 region has 12 residues. V was pared by 6 bases and J by 8 bases, with 13 bases between. Germline V gene sequence: CDR1 MDHEN, CDR2 SYDVKM. Use of 60 Vbeta and 13 Jbeta primers characterized the PCR. Sequencing used immunoSEQ multiplex PCR; TCRdb keeps in-frame clones, though not all of them. The sample has approximately 200,000 clones; almost 80% are singletons. This sequence was found in a man younger than 30 in good health and CMV-seronegative. The gene calls are TRBV28 and TRBJ1-2; D not certain. Material: PBMCs. For the CDR3, the DNA is TGTGCCAGCAGCCCTCAACAGAGAGGCTACACCTTC. Its protein product is CASSPQQRGYTF.